Listed below are T cell receptor beta chains from one sample, sequenced in a study of shared clonotypes between healthy human individuals. Method: immunoSEQ multiplex PCR; TCRdb's copy keeps in-frame clones and lacks some. The sample yields 550,000 to 850,000 clones, approximately 72% seen once. The sample taken for sequencing was memory CD4+ T cells sorted from blood. Receptors were obtained from a woman under 40 in good health. The CDR3 runs from the conserved cysteine through the conserved F or W. D genes are given only for firm matches. The listing skips clone size in some rows; elsewhere it reads once, few, many or a size class.

TRBJ2-1 NA TRBV7-9 NA 15 CASSFGSGTYNEQFF TGTGCCAGCAGCTTTGGGAGCGGGACATACAATGAGCAGTTCTTC
TRBJ2-3 NA TRBV9 TRBD2 16 CASSVSGRGATDTQYF TGTGCCAGCAGCGTTAGCGGGAGGGGAGCAACAGATACGCAGTATTTT
TRBJ1-1 NA TRBV28 NA 11 CASSAGIVAFF TGTGCCAGCAGTGCTGGGATTGTAGCTTTCTTT
TRBJ1-1 NA TRBV11-3 NA 14 CASSLRAEGTEAFF TGTGCCAGCAGCTTAAGGGCGGAAGGCACTGAAGCTTTCTTT
TRBJ2-3 NA TRBV9 TRBD1 17 CASSERGQGTSTDTQYF TGTGCCAGCAGCGAGAGGGGACAGGGCACTAGCACAGATACGCAGTATTTT
TRBJ1-1 few TRBV9 NA 15 CASSVEPDSGTEAFF TGTGCCAGCAGCGTTGAACCCGATTCTGGCACTGAAGCTTTCTTT
TRBJ2-5 NA TRBV7-6 NA 12 CASSAGIETQYF TGTGCCAGCAGCGCCGGAATTGAGACCCAGTACTTC
TRBJ2-1 NA TRBV18 TRBD2 17 CASSPGGESAGGNEQFF TGTGCCAGCTCACCCGGGGGGGAAAGCGCTGGGGGCAATGAGCAGTTCTTC
TRBJ1-5 NA TRBV15 TRBD1 15 CATSRDRDRVQPQHF TGTGCCACCAGCAGAGATCGGGACAGGGTTCAGCCCCAGCATTTT
TRBJ2-2 NA TRBV14 NA 11 CASSRGRELFF TGTGCCAGCAGCCGGGGACGGGAGCTGTTTTTT
TRBJ1-1 NA TRBV25-1 NA 13 CASSARGYAEAFF TGTGCCAGCAGTGCTAGGGGGTATGCTGAAGCTTTCTTT
TRBJ1-1 NA TRBV5-1 TRBD1 14 CASSLGTGQTEAFF TGCGCCAGCAGCCTCGGGACAGGCCAAACTGAAGCTTTCTTT
TRBJ1-2 NA TRBV28 TRBD1 17 CASHQSGTGGRGYGYTF TGTGCCAGCCATCAATCCGGGACAGGGGGAAGGGGCTATGGCTACACCTTC
TRBJ1-5 NA TRBV11-2 NA 15 CASSLGSQIVQPQHF TGTGCCAGCAGCTTAGGATCCCAGATAGTCCAGCCCCAGCATTTT